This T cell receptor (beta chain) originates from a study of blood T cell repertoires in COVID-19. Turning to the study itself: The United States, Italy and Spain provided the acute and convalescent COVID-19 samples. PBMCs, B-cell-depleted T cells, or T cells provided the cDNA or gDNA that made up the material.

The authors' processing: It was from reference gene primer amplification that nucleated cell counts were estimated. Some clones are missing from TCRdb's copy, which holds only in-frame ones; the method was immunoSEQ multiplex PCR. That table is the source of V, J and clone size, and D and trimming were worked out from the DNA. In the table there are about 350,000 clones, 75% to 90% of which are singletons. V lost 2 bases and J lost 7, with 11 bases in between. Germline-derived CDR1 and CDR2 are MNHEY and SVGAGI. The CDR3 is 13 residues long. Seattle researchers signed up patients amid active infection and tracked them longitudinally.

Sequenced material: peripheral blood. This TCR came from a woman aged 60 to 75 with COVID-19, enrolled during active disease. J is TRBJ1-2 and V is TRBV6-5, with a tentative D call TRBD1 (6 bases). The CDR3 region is CASSYRGSGGYTF. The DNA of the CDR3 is TGTGCCAGCAGTTACAGGGGGTCGGGTGGCTACACCTTC.